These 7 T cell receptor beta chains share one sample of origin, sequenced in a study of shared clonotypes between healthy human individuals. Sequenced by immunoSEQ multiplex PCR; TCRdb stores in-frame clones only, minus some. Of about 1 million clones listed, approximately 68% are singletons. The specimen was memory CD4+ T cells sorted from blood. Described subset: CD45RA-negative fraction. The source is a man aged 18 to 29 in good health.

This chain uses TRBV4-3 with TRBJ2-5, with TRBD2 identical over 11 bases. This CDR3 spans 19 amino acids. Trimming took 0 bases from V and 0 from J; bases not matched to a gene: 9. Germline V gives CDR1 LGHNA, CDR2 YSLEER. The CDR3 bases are TGCGCCAGCAGCCAAGATCGGCTAGCGGGAGGCCTACACCAAGAGACCCAGTACTTC. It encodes CASSQDRLAGGLHQETQYF.

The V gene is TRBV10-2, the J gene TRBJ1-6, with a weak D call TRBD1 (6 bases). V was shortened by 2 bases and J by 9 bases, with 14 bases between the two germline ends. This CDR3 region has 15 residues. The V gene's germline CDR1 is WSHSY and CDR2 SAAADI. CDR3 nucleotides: TGCGCCAGCAGTGAGGACAGGCGCGCCGTTTCACCCCTCCACTTT. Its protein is CASSEDRRAVSPLHF.

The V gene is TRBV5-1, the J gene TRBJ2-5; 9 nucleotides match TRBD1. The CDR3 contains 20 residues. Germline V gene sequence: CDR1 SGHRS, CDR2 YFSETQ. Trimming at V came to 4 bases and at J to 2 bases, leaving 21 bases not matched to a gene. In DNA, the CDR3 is TGCGCCAGCAGCCGACCAATAACATACACCGGGACAGGGCGACAAGAGACCCAGTACTTC. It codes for CASSRPITYTGTGRQETQYF.

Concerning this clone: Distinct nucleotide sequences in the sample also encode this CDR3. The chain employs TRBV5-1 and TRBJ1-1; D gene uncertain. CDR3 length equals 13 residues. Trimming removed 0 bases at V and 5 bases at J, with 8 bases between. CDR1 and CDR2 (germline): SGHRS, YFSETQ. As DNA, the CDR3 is TGCGCCAGCAGCTTGGGAGGGAAAACTGAAGCTTTCTTT. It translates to CASSLGGKTEAFF.

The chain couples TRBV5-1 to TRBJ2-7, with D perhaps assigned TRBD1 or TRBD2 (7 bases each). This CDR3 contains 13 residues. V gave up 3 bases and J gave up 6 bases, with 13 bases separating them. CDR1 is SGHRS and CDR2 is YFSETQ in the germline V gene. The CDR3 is CASSWEGASEQYF. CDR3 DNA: TGCGCCAGCAGCTGGGAGGGGGCGAGCGAGCAGTACTTC. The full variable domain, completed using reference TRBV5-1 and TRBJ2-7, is KAGVTQTPRYLIKTRGQQVTLSCSPISGHRSVSWYQQTPGQGLQFLFEYFSETQRNKGNFPGRFSGRQFSNSRSEMNVSTLELGDSALYLCASSWEGASEQYFGPGTRLTVT.

The CDR3 protein is CASQSRTGQVNQPQHF. The DNA for the CDR3 is TGTGCCAGCCAATCCAGAACGGGACAGGTCAATCAGCCCCAGCATTTT. The chain combines TRBV27 with TRBJ1-5, with TRBD1 matching over 8 bases. The CDR3 covers 16 residues. Germline V gene sequence: CDR1 MNHEY, CDR2 SMNVEV (reference sequence). The V segment lost 8 bases and the J segment 3 bases; nucleotides outside the gene matches: 12.

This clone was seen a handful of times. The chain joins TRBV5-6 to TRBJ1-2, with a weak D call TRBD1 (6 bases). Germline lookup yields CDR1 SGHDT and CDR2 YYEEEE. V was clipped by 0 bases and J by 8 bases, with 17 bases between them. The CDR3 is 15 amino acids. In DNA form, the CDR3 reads TGTGCCAGCAGCTTGGGTGACAGGCAAGGCTGGGGCTACACCTTC. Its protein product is CASSLGDRQGWGYTF.